The TCR beta chain described here comes from a study of radiation and T cells in renal cell carcinoma. The treatment denotes: 15 Gy SBRT to primary tumor, nephrectomy 4 weeks later. This renal cell carcinoma was of the clear cell type. Profiling relied on immunoSEQ multiplex PCR, and the TCRdb table lists in-frame clones only, not all of them. The sample yields 18,000 or so clones, under 55% seen once. Germline V lookup: CDR1 MDHEN, CDR2 SYDVKM. This CDR3 comprises 15 residues. J was trimmed by 4 bases and V by 5 bases; bases with no gene match: 11. Material: tumor tissue, obtained from a patient whose treatment included radiotherapy and nephrectomy. The chain couples TRBV28 to TRBJ2-7; 7 nucleotides match TRBD2. This TCR came from a man aged 50 to 60 with renal cell carcinoma. The CDR3 DNA sequence: TGTGCCAGCAGTCCTGTCACGGGAGGTTTGTACGAGCAGTACTTC. Translated, it gives CASSPVTGGLYEQYF.